Presented here are 11 T cell receptor beta chains from one specimen sequenced in a study of Graves' ophthalmopathy and Graves' hyperthyroidism. RNA transcripts yielded amplified TCR beta CDR3 regions. RT-PCR with HTBI primers came first, then second-round multiplex PCR. TCRdb recomputed calls from the multiplex PCR reads with MiXCR, one row per CDR3 protein. In the table there are about 740,000 distinct CDR3 sequences, roughly 40% of which are singletons. The sequenced sample was peripheral blood. Receptors originate from an adult man with Graves' ophthalmopathy.

There are a few counts of this clonotype. The chain links TRBV6-5 to TRBJ1-2, with 8 bases identical to TRBD1. Trimming at V came to 6 bases and at J to 8 bases, leaving 11 bases not matched to a gene. The germline gives CDR1 MNHEY, CDR2 SVGAGI. The CDR3 covers 14 residues. As DNA, the CDR3 is TGTGCCAGCAGCAACCCGGGACAGGCATCGGGCTACACCTTC. It is translated as CASSNPGQASGYTF.

In this sample, this clonotype turned up a few times. The rearrangement uses TRBV7-9 and TRBJ1-5; 7 positions agree with TRBD1. This CDR3 has 15 residues. The junction had 7 bases not matched to a gene; V was cut back by 2 bases and J by 6 bases. CDR1 is SEHNR and CDR2 is FQNEAQ in the germline V gene (reference sequence). CDR3 nucleotides: TGTGCCAGCAGCTTATCCCGACAGGGTCCTCAGCCCCAGCATTTT. This codes for CASSLSRQGPQPQHF.

This clonotype has only one observation. The V and J genes are TRBV25-1 and TRBJ2-2, with unresolved D. V lost 4 bases and J 6 bases, leaving 12 bases between the germline ends. There are 14 residues in the CDR3. Germline V lookup: CDR1 MGHDK, CDR2 SYGVNS. CDR3 bases: TGTGCCAGCAGTGCTAGAGATCCCGCCGGGGAGCTGTTTTTT. Residues: CASSARDPAGELFF.

The rearrangement joins TRBV5-1 to TRBJ2-7; the match to TRBD1 covers 7 bases. Trimming removed 4 bases from V and 5 bases from J; junction bases left unmatched: 12. The CDR3 totals 15 residues. Germline-derived CDR1 and CDR2 are SGHRS and YFSETQ. CDR3 residues: CASSTDTGAMDEQYF. Here the CDR3 DNA reads TGCGCCAGCAGCACGGACACAGGGGCAATGGACGAGCAGTACTTC. Supplemented by reference TRBV5-1 and TRBJ2-7, the full variable domain reads KAGVTQTPRYLIKTRGQQVTLSCSPISGHRSVSWYQQTPGQGLQFLFEYFSETQRNKGNFPGRFSGRQFSNSRSEMNVSTLELGDSALYLCASSTDTGAMDEQYFGPGTRLTVT.

At least ten counts were recorded for this clonotype. The chain is built from TRBV4-1 and TRBJ1-5, with unresolved D. Trimming removed 0 bases from V and 6 bases from J, with 6 bases in between. The CDR3 loop spans 13 amino acids. CDR1 MGHRA and CDR2 YSYEKL come from the germline V gene. The CDR3 region is CASSQERRQPQHF. The CDR3, as DNA: TGCGCCAGCAGCCAAGAGAGGCGTCAGCCCCAGCATTTT.

The rearrangement joins TRBV9 to TRBJ2-3; the D is unclear. CDR3 length: 14 residues. V gave up 4 bases and J gave up 1 base, with 10 bases separating them. Germline loops: CDR1 SGDLS, CDR2 YYNGEE. CDR3 amino acids: CASSHVGGTDTQYF. In DNA form, the CDR3 reads TGTGCCAGCAGCCACGTTGGAGGCACAGATACGCAGTATTTT.

V usage is TRBV5-6 and J usage is TRBJ1-2; 9 bases are a match to TRBD1. This CDR3 has 15 amino acids. The ends lost 4 bases at V and 5 bases at J; junction bases unmatched: 9. CDR1 and CDR2 (germline): SGHDT, YYEEEE. CDR3 nucleotides: TGTGCCAGCAGCATTAACAGGGGGCGCGGGTATGGCTACACCTTC. Protein: CASSINRGRGYGYTF.

J is TRBJ1-2 and V is TRBV6-1, with TRBD1 matching over 7 bases. Germline V lookup: CDR1 MNHNS, CDR2 SASEGT. CDR3 length: 14 residues. J lost 4 bases, V lost 5 bases, and 7 bases had no gene match. The CDR3 DNA is TGTGCCAGCAGTCTAACAGGGGCCAGCTATGGCTACACCTTC. Translated, it gives CASSLTGASYGYTF.

Many counts were recorded for this clonotype. The V and J genes are TRBV10-2 and TRBJ1-1, with D uncertain. Trimming took 0 bases from V and 6 from J, leaving 14 bases between them. The CDR3 consists of 15 residues. From germline, CDR1 is WSHSY and CDR2 SAAADI. This CDR3 is CASSESVSREPEAFF. The DNA of the CDR3 is TGCGCCAGCAGTGAGTCGGTTTCGAGGGAACCTGAAGCTTTCTTT.

Only a few counts were recorded for this clonotype. This chain links TRBV5-4 with TRBJ1-4; TRBD1 aligns across 7 bases. Unmatched junction bases numbered 4, after V lost 4 bases and J lost 1 base. Germline CDR1 and CDR2: SGHNT and YYREEE (reference sequence). The CDR3 contains 15 residues. The CDR3 sequence: CASSLGTETNEKLFF. The CDR3 DNA reads as TGTGCCAGCAGCCTTGGGACAGAAACTAATGAAAAACTGTTTTTT.

On this clonotype: Sequence at one end of the junction differs from germline and may be a read error. The rearrangement uses TRBV12-3 or TRBV12-4 and TRBJ2-3, with 7 bases matching TRBD1. CDR3 length: 12 amino acids. The CDR3 here is CAIRGNTDTQDF. CDR3 coding DNA: TGTGCCATCAGGGGGAACACAGATACGCAGGATTTT.